Listed here are 5 T cell receptor beta chains from one sample, sequenced in a study of blood T cell repertoires in COVID-19 (TCRdb year 2020). Library generation was performed with the immunoSEQ multiplex PCR assay. What TCRdb holds here is the immuneACCESS table cut down to in-frame rearrangements. Part of the clones is not present; checked against another copy, under half of the missing clones reflect an unresolved V gene, and the others are unexplained. The sample table holds about 80,000 clones, of which approximately 80% were seen once. The ten biggest clones cover roughly 10% of the sample. Material for sequencing was peripheral blood. Every receptor here comes from a human donor in a cohort sampled during active COVID-19.

This chain joins TRBV18 and TRBJ1-3; TRBD1 might be the D (5 bases). Germline V lookup: CDR1 KGHSH, CDR2 LQKENI. Trimming shortened V by 3 bases and J by 0 bases, and 12 bases separated the two germline ends. This CDR3 is 16 amino acids long. The CDR3 spells CASSPGPIPSGNTIYF. In DNA form, the CDR3 reads TGTGCCAGCTCACCGGGGCCTATCCCCTCTGGAAACACCATATATTTT. The full variable domain, its missing parts supplied by reference TRBV18 and TRBJ1-3, is NAGVMQNPRHLVRRRGQEARLRCSPMKGHSHVYWYRQLPEEGLKFMVYLQKENIIDESGMPKERFSAEFPKEGPSILRIQQVVRGDSAAYFCASSPGPIPSGNTIYFGEGSWLTVV.

This clone was counted only a few times. The chain couples TRBV5-6 to TRBJ2-2; TRBD2 might be the D (6 bases). CDR1 is SGHDT, CDR2 YYEEEE, per germline. The CDR3 has 16 residues. V dropped 4 bases and J dropped 2 bases, with 15 bases sitting between them. For the CDR3, the DNA is TGTGCCAGCAGCGGGGGGTCTCTACTAAACACCGGGGAGCTGTTTTTT. Translation gives CASSGGSLLNTGELFF. The whole variable domain, remainder taken from reference TRBV5-6 and TRBJ2-2, is DAGVTQSPTHLIKTRGQQVTLRCSPKSGHDTVSWYQQALGQGPQFIFQYYEEEERQRGNFPDRFSGHQFPNYSSELNVNALLLGDSALYLCASSGGSLLNTGELFFGEGSRLTVL.

V usage is TRBV11-3 and J usage is TRBJ1-2, with a weak D call TRBD1 (6 bases). The CDR3 consists of 18 residues. V dropped 0 bases and J dropped 4 bases, with 21 bases sitting between them. The germline CDR1 and CDR2 sequences are SGHNT and YENEEA. The CDR3 region is CASSLDGGRLGAAYGYTF. The CDR3 nucleotides are TGTGCCAGCAGCTTAGATGGGGGCCGGCTAGGCGCTGCCTATGGCTACACCTTC.

The chain combines TRBV5-4 with TRBJ2-1; 13 nucleotides agree with TRBD2. This CDR3 comprises 16 residues. The junction had 8 bases not matched to a gene; V was cut back by 4 bases and J by 7 bases. Germline V gene lookup returns CDR1 SGHNT and CDR2 YYREEE (reference sequence). This CDR3 is CASSKGTSGVGNEQFF. In DNA form, the CDR3 reads TGTGCCAGCAGCAAAGGGACTAGCGGGGTGGGGAATGAGCAGTTCTTC.

The chain recombines TRBV7-2 with TRBJ2-1, with 7 bases lining up with TRBD1. CDR1 is SGHTA and CDR2 is FQGNSA in the germline V gene. This CDR3 has 16 residues. The V gene end was trimmed by 4 bases and the J gene end by 6 bases; junction bases not matched to a gene: 12. CDR3 coding DNA: TGTGCCAGCAGCTCCCAATCGACAGGGTCGGGCAATGAGCAGTTCTTC. Its protein is CASSSQSTGSGNEQFF.